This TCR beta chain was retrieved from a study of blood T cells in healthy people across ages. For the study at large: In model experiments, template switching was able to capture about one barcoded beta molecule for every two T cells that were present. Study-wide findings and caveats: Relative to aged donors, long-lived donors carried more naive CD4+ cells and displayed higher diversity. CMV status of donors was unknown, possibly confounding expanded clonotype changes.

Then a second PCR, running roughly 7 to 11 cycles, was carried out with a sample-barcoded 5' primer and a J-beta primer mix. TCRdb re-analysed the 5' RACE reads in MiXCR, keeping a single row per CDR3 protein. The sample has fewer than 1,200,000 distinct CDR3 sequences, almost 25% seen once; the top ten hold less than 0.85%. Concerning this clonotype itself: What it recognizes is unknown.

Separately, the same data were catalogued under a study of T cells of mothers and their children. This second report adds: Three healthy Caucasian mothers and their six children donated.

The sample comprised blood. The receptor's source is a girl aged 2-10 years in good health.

The chain's CDR3 is CASSWAVQLATNEKLFF. In DNA form, the CDR3 reads TGTGCCAGCAGTTGGGCAGTTCAACTTGCAACTAATGAAAAACTGTTTTTT. This chain joins TRBV6-5 and TRBJ1-4, with no clear D. Germline assignment: CDR1 MNHEY and CDR2 SVGAGI. V lost 4 bases to trimming and J lost 0 bases, with 15 bases between them. The CDR3 has 17 amino acids.